The 26 T cell receptor beta chains in this list originate from one sample, sequenced in a study of blood T cell repertoires in COVID-19 (dated by TCRdb to the early 2020s). Receptors were amplified or captured by the immunoSEQ multiplex PCR assay. The table comes from immuneACCESS by way of TCRdb, which keeps in-frame sequences with V and J called. Part of the clones is missing from these tables; in studies checked, under half for an unresolved V gene and the rest for unknown reasons. Recorded for this sample are about 190,000 clones; approximately 84% of them occurred a single time. The ten top clones hold 3% to 3.5% of the sample. Sequenced: PBMCs or T cells enriched from blood (not recorded which). These receptors came from a woman in her 30s who had recovered from COVID-19.

This clone was counted once. This sequence joins TRBV28 and TRBJ1-2, with TRBD1 matching over 9 bases. Germline CDR1 is MDHEN and CDR2 is SYDVKM. The J segment lost 4 bases and the V segment lost 0 bases, leaving 12 bases of the junction unmatched. The CDR3 consists of 18 residues. CDR3 in amino acids: CASSLWGGQGSVGYGYTF. The CDR3 DNA follows: TGTGCCAGCAGTTTATGGGGGGGACAGGGATCGGTAGGCTATGGCTACACCTTC.

This chain links TRBV6-5 with TRBJ2-2; no clear D. Germline V gene lookup returns CDR1 MNHEY and CDR2 SVGAGI. Trimming cost V 5 bases and J 2 bases, with 3 bases left between them. The CDR3 sequence is 12 residues long. CDR3 region: CASSQNTGELFF. The CDR3 region has the DNA TGTGCCAGCAGTCAAAACACCGGGGAGCTGTTTTTT.

The chain couples TRBV2 to TRBJ1-5; D not resolved. The CDR3 is 12 amino acids. Germline V gene sequence: CDR1 SNHLY, CDR2 FYNNEI. Trimming shortened V by 2 bases and J by 7 bases, and 6 bases separated the two germline ends. The CDR3 DNA follows: TGTGCCAGCAGTGAATCAATGCAGCCCCAGCATTTT. It encodes CASSESMQPQHF.

The J gene is TRBJ1-3, the V gene TRBV4-1; TRBD1 matches 7 bases. V gave up 3 bases and J gave up 1 base; unmatched junction bases: 12. This CDR3 contains 18 residues. CDR1 is MGHRA, CDR2 YSYEKL, per germline. The CDR3 DNA reads as TGCGCCAGCAGCCAGAAACCGGGACAGCTTTTATCTGGAAACACCATATATTTT. It yields the protein CASSQKPGQLLSGNTIYF.

The gene calls are TRBV18 and TRBJ1-1; no clear D. The ends were cut back, 3 bases at V and 3 bases at J, with 17 bases in the middle. The CDR3 has 16 amino acids. Germline CDR1 and CDR2: KGHSH and LQKENI. The CDR3 DNA reads TGTGCCAGCTCACCTGTGGAGAAAGTTAAGGACACTGAAGCTTTCTTT. Amino acid sequence: CASSPVEKVKDTEAFF.

This chain joins TRBV29-1 and TRBJ2-1; 9 bases fit TRBD2. Losses at the gene ends were 2 bases for V and 9 bases for J; bases not matched to a gene: 5. The germline CDR1 and CDR2 sequences are SQVTM and ANQGSEA. The CDR3 sequence is 13 residues long. CDR3 protein: CSVEPSGTGEQFF. The CDR3 bases are TGCAGCGTTGAACCTAGCGGGACGGGTGAGCAGTTCTTC.

This clone was observed a handful of times. This chain links TRBV6-5 with TRBJ1-6; D remains unclear. V lost 7 bases, J lost 11 bases, and 12 bases lay in between. The germline gives CDR1 MNHEY, CDR2 SVGAGI. This CDR3 comprises 12 residues. CDR3 loop: CASMRISPPLHF. Here the CDR3 DNA reads TGTGCCAGCATGAGGATCTCCCCACCCCTCCACTTT.

This chain uses TRBV4-1 with TRBJ1-1; 8 nucleotides align to TRBD1. Germline loops: CDR1 MGHRA, CDR2 YSYEKL. CDR3 length equals 14 residues. Trimming cost V 7 bases and J 4 bases; bases outside gene matches: 8. This CDR3 is CASTPQGGPTEAFF. Here the CDR3 DNA reads TGCGCCAGCACCCCACAGGGGGGACCCACTGAAGCTTTCTTT.

CDR3 amino acids: CASSRTGTGWQPQHF. The CDR3 nucleotides read TGTGCCAGCAGCCGAACCGGGACAGGGTGGCAGCCCCAGCATTTT. V is TRBV5-6 and J is TRBJ1-5; TRBD1 aligns across 9 bases. Per germline, CDR1 SGHDT and CDR2 YYEEEE. The CDR3 is 15 amino acids. Trimming at V came to 4 bases and at J to 7 bases, leaving 9 bases not matched to a gene.

The chain has TRBV19 and TRBJ2-1; 7 bases map to TRBD1. J lost 3 bases, V lost 4 bases, and 6 bases had no gene match. This CDR3 is built from 15 residues. Germline loops: CDR1 LNHDA, CDR2 SQIVND (reference sequence). Here the CDR3 reads CASSTGQVDYNEQFF. For the CDR3, the DNA is TGTGCCAGTAGTACCGGACAGGTGGACTACAATGAGCAGTTCTTC.

The rearrangement links TRBV29-1 to TRBJ1-2; perhaps TRBD1 as D (5 bases). The ends were cut back, 5 bases at V and 4 bases at J, with 11 bases in the middle. Per the germline V gene, CDR1 is SQVTM and CDR2 is ANQGSEA. There are 12 residues in the CDR3. This chain's CDR3 is CSVSQGSYGYTF. The CDR3, as DNA: TGCAGCGTTTCTCAGGGATCCTATGGCTACACCTTC.

V is TRBV5-6 and J is TRBJ1-3, with a tentative D call TRBD1 (5 bases). Germline-derived CDR1 and CDR2 are SGHDT and YYEEEE. The CDR3 runs to 16 residues. V gave up 0 bases and J gave up 6 bases, with 16 bases separating them. In nucleotides, the CDR3 is TGTGCCAGCAGCTTGGACAGGAGTTCACGGTTAAACACCATATATTTT. Its protein product is CASSLDRSSRLNTIYF.

The genes are TRBV4-1 and TRBJ2-5; the D gene is possibly TRBD2 (6 bases). V was clipped by 0 bases and J by 4 bases, with 12 bases between them. CDR3 size: 15 residues. Germline V gene lookup returns CDR1 MGHRA and CDR2 YSYEKL. The CDR3 protein is CASSQEWEEGETQYF. The CDR3, as DNA: TGCGCCAGCAGCCAAGAGTGGGAGGAAGGAGAGACCCAGTACTTC.

V usage is TRBV5-1 and J usage is TRBJ2-3, with D perhaps matching TRBD2 (5 bases). Germline lookup yields CDR1 SGHRS and CDR2 YFSETQ. CDR3 length equals 14 residues. V lost 1 base to trimming and J lost 1 base, with 7 bases between them. The CDR3 sequence: CASSLRRGTDTQYF. CDR3 coding DNA: TGCGCCAGCAGCTTGAGGCGGGGCACAGATACGCAGTATTTT.

This clone was recorded only once. The chain combines TRBV15 with TRBJ2-2; D is uncertain. V lost 0 bases, J lost 0 bases, and 8 bases lay in between. This CDR3 region has 16 residues. Germline-derived CDR1 and CDR2 are LNHNV and YYDKDF (reference sequence). CDR3 protein: CATSRDRTANTGELFF. The CDR3, as DNA: TGTGCCACCAGCAGAGATCGTACAGCGAACACCGGGGAGCTGTTTTTT.

This chain joins TRBV23-1 and TRBJ2-5, with D unclear. TRBV23-1 carries the ORF label, with uncertain function. V was cut by 10 bases and J by 0 bases, with 9 bases left in between. The CDR3 spans 12 residues. The CDR3 DNA reads as TGCGCCACATTCAGATACCAAGAGACCCAGTACTTC. Its protein is CATFRYQETQYF.

The genes are TRBV3-1 (or the pseudogene TRBV3-2) and TRBJ2-5; possible D gene TRBD1, 6 bases. The V gene's germline CDR1 is LGHDT and CDR2 YNNKEL (reference sequence). Deletions cut 2 bases from V and 5 bases from J, with 15 bases between. The CDR3 is 15 residues long. The CDR3 DNA is TGTGCCAGCAGCCAACAGGGACAAATTACCGAGACCCAGTACTTC. Its protein is CASSQQGQITETQYF.

This clone occurred once. V gene TRBV7-2 combines with J gene TRBJ2-5; 7 nucleotides agree with TRBD1. The V and J ends lost 6 bases and 5 bases, in that order; junction bases with no gene match: 9. The CDR3 has 14 residues. Germline V gene data show CDR1 as SGHTA and CDR2 as FQGNSA. DNA for the CDR3: TGTGCCAGCAGGCTGACAGGGCAAGTCGAGACCCAGTACTTC. Translating it yields CASRLTGQVETQYF.

The genes are TRBV5-1 and TRBJ1-4, with D tentatively TRBD1 (5 bases). CDR1 is SGHRS and CDR2 is YFSETQ in the germline V gene. The CDR3 runs to 19 residues. Trimming left V 4 bases short and J 0 bases short, with 22 bases between. CDR3 coding DNA: TGCGCCAGCAGCCGCGGGGGAACCCAATCAATTGCAACTAATGAAAAACTGTTTTTT. Residues: CASSRGGTQSIATNEKLFF.

This clone has just one count. J is TRBJ2-7 and V is TRBV5-5, with a tentative D call TRBD1 (5 bases). Germline V gene sequence: CDR1 SGHKS, CDR2 YYEKEE (reference sequence). Deletions cut 0 bases from V and 0 bases from J, with 10 bases between. This CDR3 contains 15 residues. The CDR3 nucleotides read TGTGCCAGCAGCTTGGGCAGGGCCCGCTCCTACGAGCAGTACGTC. It is translated as CASSLGRARSYEQYV.

The chain couples TRBV11-2 to TRBJ1-2, with D maybe TRBD1 (5 bases). The CDR3 runs 15 residues. Trimming removed 4 bases from V and 8 bases from J, with 20 bases in between. Germline V gene data show CDR1 as SGHAT and CDR2 as FQNNGV. Written as DNA, the CDR3 is TGTGCCAGCAGCTCAGCGAACAGGCCTGGCGAAGGCTACACCTTC. It encodes CASSSANRPGEGYTF.

This clone appeared once. The V and J genes are TRBV24-1 and TRBJ1-5; 7 nucleotides agree with TRBD1. V dropped 4 bases and J dropped 7; count of bases not matched to a gene: 9. The germline V gene encodes CDR1 KGHDR and CDR2 SFDVKD. The CDR3 covers 15 residues. CDR3 loop: CATSDTQGMGQPQHF. The DNA for the CDR3 is TGTGCCACCAGTGACACACAGGGGATGGGGCAGCCCCAGCATTTT.

The chain combines TRBV7-2 with TRBJ1-1; D remains unclear. The V gene lost 5 bases and the J gene lost 5 bases, with 15 bases spanning the gap. Per germline, CDR1 SGHTA and CDR2 FQGNSA. The CDR3 is 14 residues long. This CDR3 is CASSAGLLSTEAFF. As DNA, the CDR3 is TGTGCCAGCAGCGCGGGGTTGTTGAGTACTGAAGCTTTCTTT.

The CDR3 region is CASSSAIQAVPLFEHF. For the CDR3, the DNA is TGTGCCAGCAGCTCAGCAATACAGGCCGTCCCTCTATTTGAGCATTTT. V gene TRBV7-2 combines with J gene TRBJ1-5, with D maybe TRBD1 (5 bases). This CDR3 is built from 16 residues. CDR1 is SGHTA, CDR2 FQGNSA, per germline. V was clipped by 4 bases and J by 14 bases, with 27 bases between them.

The rearrangement joins TRBV5-1 to TRBJ1-1, with TRBD1 matching over 7 bases. CDR3 size: 12 residues. V trimming: 5 bases; J trimming: 10 bases; junction bases outside the gene matches: 8. Germline V CDR1 and CDR2: SGHRS, YFSETQ. The CDR3 DNA sequence: TGCGCCAGCAGACCAGACAGGGAATTAGCTTTCTTT. This sequence encodes CASRPDRELAFF.

V is TRBV6-5 and J is TRBJ1-2, with a weak D call TRBD1 (6 bases). This CDR3 has 15 residues. V shed 7 bases and J shed 6 bases, with 21 bases lying between them. The germline V gene encodes CDR1 MNHEY and CDR2 SVGAGI. Here the CDR3 DNA reads TGTGCCAGCACCCACGAGGTACAGGGCCGTCATGGCTACACCTTC. Translated: CASTHEVQGRHGYTF.